Following are 8 T cell receptor beta chains from one sample sequenced in a study of shared clonotypes between healthy human individuals. Data came from immunoSEQ multiplex PCR; TCRdb stores just in-frame clones and leaves some out. The top ten hold 9% to 12% of the sample, which has 300,000 to 400,000 clones, under 80% seen once. The sample was memory CD4+ T cells sorted from blood. Subset noted: CD45RA-negative fraction. All receptors derive from a man under 40 in good health.

V and J are TRBV4-1 and TRBJ2-2; no clear D. Germline V gene lookup returns CDR1 MGHRA and CDR2 YSYEKL. There are 13 residues in the CDR3. Between the trimmed V and J ends, which lost 1 base and 7 bases, there was a span of 7 bases. CDR3 in amino acids: CASSQGPGGELFF. The DNA for the CDR3 is TGCGCCAGCAGCCAAGGTCCGGGCGGGGAGCTGTTTTTT.

This clone was counted once. J is TRBJ1-5 and V is TRBV5-1, with unresolved D. The germline CDR1 and CDR2 sequences are SGHRS and YFSETQ. This CDR3 has 16 residues. V dropped 0 bases and J dropped 2 bases, with 12 bases sitting between them. Here the CDR3 reads CASSLEGPPGNQPQHF. DNA for the CDR3: TGCGCCAGCAGCTTGGAGGGCCCGCCGGGCAATCAGCCCCAGCATTTT.

The chain is built from TRBV2 and TRBJ2-3; TRBD2 is a possible D gene (6 bases). The length of the CDR3 is 15 residues. In germline, CDR1 is SNHLY, CDR2 FYNNEI. V lost 4 bases and J lost 1, with 12 bases in between. The CDR3 nucleotides are TGTGCCAGCAGTGGGCGTGGCGGGGGCACAGATACGCAGTATTTT. Protein product: CASSGRGGGTDTQYF. The full variable domain, in which reference TRBV2 and TRBJ2-3 provide the parts outside the CDR3, is EPEVTQTPSHQVTQMGQEVILRCVPISNHLYFYWYRQILGQKVEFLVSFYNNEISEKSEIFDDQFSVERPDGSNFTLKIRSTKLEDSAMYFCASSGRGGGTDTQYFGPGTRLTVL.

The chain has TRBV5-6 and TRBJ2-7, with 8 bases lining up with TRBD2. The CDR3 runs 14 residues. Germline CDR1 is SGHDT and CDR2 is YYEEEE. V was pared by 4 bases and J by 1 base, with 4 bases of the junction left unmatched. The CDR3 protein is CASSALAGSYEQYF. The CDR3 DNA follows: TGTGCCAGCAGCGCTTTAGCGGGATCCTACGAGCAGTACTTC.

The chain combines TRBV6-6 with TRBJ1-6, with D hard to call. Germline loops: CDR1 MNHNY, CDR2 SVGAGI (reference sequence). The CDR3 covers 14 residues. V shed 2 bases and J shed 9 bases, with 11 bases lying between them. CDR3 sequence: CASSYDKGVSPLHF. CDR3 DNA sequence: TGTGCCAGCAGTTACGACAAGGGAGTTTCACCCCTCCACTTT.

CDR3 sequence: CASSPTPGAYTEAFF. For the CDR3, the DNA is TGCGCCAGCAGCCCAACGCCGGGGGCGTACACTGAAGCTTTCTTT. The V and J genes are TRBV4-1 and TRBJ1-1; tentatively, D is TRBD1 (6 bases). Germline CDR1 reads MGHRA; CDR2 reads YSYEKL. V was pared by 4 bases and J by 3 bases, with 15 bases between. This CDR3 spans 15 amino acids.

The rearrangement links TRBV10-3 to TRBJ2-6; 12 positions agree with TRBD1. The CDR3 is made up of 20 amino acids. The germline gives CDR1 ENHRY, CDR2 SYGVKD. J was trimmed by 0 bases and V by 4 bases; bases with no gene match: 10. The CDR3 sequence is CAISVTGTGGSGSGANVLTF. CDR3 sequence (DNA): TGTGCCATCAGTGTTACCGGGACAGGGGGCTCCGGCTCTGGGGCCAACGTCCTGACTTTC.

This clone appeared a few times. The chain joins TRBV5-6 to TRBJ2-5, with D hard to call. The germline V gene has CDR1 SGHDT and CDR2 YYEEEE. The CDR3 spans 15 residues. Trimming stripped 3 bases from V and 2 bases from J, with 14 bases between. The CDR3, as DNA: TGTGCCAGCAGCTACTCGGACCGAAAGCAAGAGACCCAGTACTTC. This encodes CASSYSDRKQETQYF. The full variable domain, its missing parts supplied by reference TRBV5-6 and TRBJ2-5, is DAGVTQSPTHLIKTRGQQVTLRCSPKSGHDTVSWYQQALGQGPQFIFQYYEEEERQRGNFPDRFSGHQFPNYSSELNVNALLLGDSALYLCASSYSDRKQETQYFGPGTRLLVL.